The rows below give T cell receptor beta chains drawn from one sample of a study of control samples from healthy donors and cancer patients. Clones were sequenced by immunoSEQ multiplex PCR, and TCRdb holds only the in-frame ones, with some missing. This sample has approximately 68,000 clones, with 83% found just once. Sequencing input: blood. All receptors derive from a man between 60 and 75 years old in good health. Both conserved end residues are trimmed from each CDR3. The D gene is left open where the match is weak.

d_call,v_call,j_call,cdr3_aa
TRBD1,TRBV24-1,TRBJ2-2,ATSDSTGGPNTGELF
-,TRBV7-9,TRBJ2-1,ASSPVWGRNNEQF
TRBD2,TRBV3-1/TRBV3-2,TRBJ2-7,ASSQGLATEQY
-,TRBV9,TRBJ1-5,ASSGPGTPAPQH
-,TRBV4-3,TRBJ2-1,ASSQDYLAGTEQF
TRBD1,TRBV27,TRBJ1-1,ASSSRPGTGPTEAF
TRBD1,TRBV29-1,TRBJ2-3,SGQGGGTDTQY
-,TRBV6-6,TRBJ2-3,ASKTQMRGTDTQY
-,TRBV4-2,TRBJ1-2,ASSQETVAVKAGYT
-,TRBV4-3,TRBJ2-7,ASSYTHGYEQY
-,TRBV27,TRBJ1-5,ASSFAENQPQH
TRBD2,TRBV5-1,TRBJ2-3,ASNGGSTDTQY
TRBD1,TRBV4-3,TRBJ1-1,ASSQGTAEAF
-,TRBV19,TRBJ1-1,ASSLRDAGKI
-,TRBV7-3,TRBJ2-1,ASSLFDRNNEQF
-,TRBV11-2,TRBJ2-7,ASSLVPGAYEQY
-,TRBV27,TRBJ1-6,ASSLSATSSPLH
-,TRBV27,TRBJ1-2,ASSLKSSAYGYT
TRBD1,TRBV6-1,TRBJ2-6,ASSEVGQGSSGANVLT
-,TRBV6-6,TRBJ1-1,ASSRDLGGQNTEAF
-,TRBV10-2,TRBJ1-5,ASRENSNQPQH
-,TRBV7-2,TRBJ2-7,ASRGSVYEQY
-,TRBV5-1,TRBJ2-2,ASSLGFTGELF
-,TRBV9,TRBJ2-3,ASSVASAPEYTQY
TRBD2,TRBV3-1/TRBV3-2,TRBJ2-7,ASSQPGGPAYEQY
TRBD1,TRBV3-1/TRBV3-2,TRBJ2-3,ASSQDGGQGLSTDTQY
TRBD2,TRBV6-2/TRBV6-3,TRBJ2-1,ASSILAGGPNEQF
TRBD1,TRBV30,TRBJ1-3,AWSAPGQGAGNTIY
-,TRBV28,TRBJ2-5,ASSDTGIQETQY
TRBD2,TRBV30,TRBJ2-1,ARGGSLAGAYNEQF
-,TRBV20-1,TRBJ1-4,SAGGYEKLF
TRBD2,TRBV30,TRBJ2-3,AWRLTSGITDTQY
TRBD2,TRBV10-3,TRBJ2-3,AIRTGTTIRYSTDTQY
-,TRBV29-1,TRBJ2-7,SVEVLTGLTYEQY
-,TRBV28,TRBJ2-5,ASSRSGTPARETQY
-,TRBV2,TRBJ2-5,ASSEAQFRGKETQY
TRBD1,TRBV4-3,TRBJ1-2,ASSQETQGGGYT
-,TRBV19,TRBJ1-2,ASSGTGFVGYT
-,TRBV7-9,TRBJ2-7,ASSSQMSEQY
TRBD2,TRBV19,TRBJ2-2,ASSIGASGIIGELF
TRBD2,TRBV4-1,TRBJ2-1,ASSPGLAGANEQF
-,TRBV15,TRBJ1-1,ATSRDLSNTEAF
TRBD1,TRBV12-3/TRBV12-4,TRBJ2-7,ASSLGQGQY
-,TRBV7-8,TRBJ1-6,ASSTKAYHPGANSPLH
TRBD2,TRBV18,TRBJ2-7,ASSPSGLAGVYEQY